The next 4 T cell receptor beta chains were all read from a single sample in a study of CXCR3-negative and CXCR3-positive naive CD8 T cells. UMI-labeled 5' RACE TRB cDNA libraries were prepared from the cells. From the 5' RACE reads, TCRdb lists one entry per CDR3 protein and no DNA. The repertoire table contains fewer than 80,000 distinct CDR3 sequences. The sequenced material came from naive CXCR3- CD8+ T cells from blood. Subset indicated: CD45RO-CCR7+CD27+CD95- naive CD8+ T cells lacking CXCR3 (TNR3-). The source is a human donor in good health. Some clones in this sample may be carry-over from other donors' samples.

The chain uses TRBV6-2 or TRBV6-3 and TRBJ2-3; the D call of TRBD2 rests on TCRdb alone, since no DNA is present to check it. This CDR3 spans 18 amino acids. The germline gives CDR1 MNHEY, CDR2 SVGEGT. The CDR3 protein is CASSYEASGGFRTDTQYF.

This chain connects TRBV4-3 to TRBJ1-1. The germline gives CDR1 LGHNA, CDR2 YSLEER. This CDR3 has 14 amino acids. The CDR3 sequence is CASSQDWGDTEAFF.

The chain's CDR3 is CASSLGPVNEKLFF. V is TRBV7-8 and J is TRBJ1-4; TCRdb designates TRBD1, a call that cannot be tested without DNA. CDR3 length equals 14 residues. Germline CDR1 reads SGHVS; CDR2 reads FQNEAQ.

V usage is TRBV28 and J usage is TRBJ2-5; TCRdb proposes TRBD1, but this gene call is untestable without DNA. The CDR3 length is 16 residues. Germline CDR1 MDHEN, CDR2 SYDVKM. The CDR3 sequence is CASSPLTGGSQETQYF.